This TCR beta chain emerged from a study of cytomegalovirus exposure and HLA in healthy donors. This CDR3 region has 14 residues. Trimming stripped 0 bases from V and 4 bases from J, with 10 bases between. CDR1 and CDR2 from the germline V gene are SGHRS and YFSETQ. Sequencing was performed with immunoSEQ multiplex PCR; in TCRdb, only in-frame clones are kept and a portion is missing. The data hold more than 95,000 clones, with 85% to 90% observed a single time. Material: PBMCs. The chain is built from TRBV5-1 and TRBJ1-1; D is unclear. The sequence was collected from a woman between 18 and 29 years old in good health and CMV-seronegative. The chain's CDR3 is CASSLGHTITEAFF. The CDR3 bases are TGCGCCAGCAGCTTGGGGCACACCATCACTGAAGCTTTCTTT.